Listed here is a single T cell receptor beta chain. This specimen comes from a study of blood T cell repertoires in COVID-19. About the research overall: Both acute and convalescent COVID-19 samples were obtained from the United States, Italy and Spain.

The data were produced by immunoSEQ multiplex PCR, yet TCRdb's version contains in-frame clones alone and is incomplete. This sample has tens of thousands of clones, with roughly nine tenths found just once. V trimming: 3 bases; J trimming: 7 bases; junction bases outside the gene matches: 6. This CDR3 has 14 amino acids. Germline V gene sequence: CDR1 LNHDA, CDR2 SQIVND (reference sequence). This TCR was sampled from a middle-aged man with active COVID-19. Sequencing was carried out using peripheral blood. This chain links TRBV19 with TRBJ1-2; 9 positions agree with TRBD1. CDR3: CASSIRQGVRGYTF. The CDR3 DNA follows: TGTGCCAGTAGTATTCGACAGGGGGTTCGTGGCTACACCTTC.